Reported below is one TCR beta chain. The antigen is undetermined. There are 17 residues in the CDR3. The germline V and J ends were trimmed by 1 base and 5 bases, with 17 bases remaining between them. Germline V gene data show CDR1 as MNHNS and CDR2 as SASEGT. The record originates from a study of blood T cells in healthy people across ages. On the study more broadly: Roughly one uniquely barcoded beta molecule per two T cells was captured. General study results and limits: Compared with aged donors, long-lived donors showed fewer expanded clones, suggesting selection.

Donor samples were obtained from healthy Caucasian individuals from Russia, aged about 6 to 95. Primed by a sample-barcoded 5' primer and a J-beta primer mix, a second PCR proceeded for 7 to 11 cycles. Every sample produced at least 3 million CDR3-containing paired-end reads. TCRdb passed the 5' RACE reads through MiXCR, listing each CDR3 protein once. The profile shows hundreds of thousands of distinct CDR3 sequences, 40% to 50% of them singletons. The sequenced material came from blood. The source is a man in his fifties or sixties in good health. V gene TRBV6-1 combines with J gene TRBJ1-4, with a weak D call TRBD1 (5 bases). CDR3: CASSEVAGRRPNEKLFF. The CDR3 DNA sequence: TGTGCCAGCAGTGAAGTAGCAGGGAGAAGGCCCAATGAAAAACTGTTTTTT.